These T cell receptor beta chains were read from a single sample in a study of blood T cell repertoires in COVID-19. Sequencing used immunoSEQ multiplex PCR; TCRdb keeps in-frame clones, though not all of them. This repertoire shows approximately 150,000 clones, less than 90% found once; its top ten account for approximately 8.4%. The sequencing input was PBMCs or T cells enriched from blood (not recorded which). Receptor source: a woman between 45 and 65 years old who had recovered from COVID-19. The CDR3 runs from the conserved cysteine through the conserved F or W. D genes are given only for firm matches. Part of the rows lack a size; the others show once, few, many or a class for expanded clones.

cdr3_aa: CASSIPPAGGSYGYTF
cdr3_nt: TGTGCCAGTAGTATCCCCCCGGCAGGGGGCTCATATGGCTACACCTTC
j_call: TRBJ1-2
d_call: TRBD1
clone_size: .
v_call: TRBV19

cdr3_aa: CASRTHGGSYNSPLHF
cdr3_nt: TGTGCCAGCCGAACCCACGGGGGCTCCTATAATTCACCCCTCCACTTT
j_call: TRBJ1-6
d_call: .
clone_size: .
v_call: TRBV13

cdr3_aa: CASSIDDRWNQPQHF
cdr3_nt: TGTGCCAGTAGTATAGATGACAGGTGGAATCAGCCCCAGCATTTT
j_call: TRBJ1-5
d_call: .
clone_size: .
v_call: TRBV19

cdr3_aa: CASSTETTNYGYTF
cdr3_nt: TGTGCCAGCTCAACTGAGACAACTAACTATGGCTACACCTTC
j_call: TRBJ1-2
d_call: .
clone_size: .
v_call: TRBV18

cdr3_aa: CASSPSVYTDTQYF
cdr3_nt: TGTGCCAGCTCACCGTCGGTGTACACAGATACGCAGTATTTT
j_call: TRBJ2-3
d_call: .
clone_size: .
v_call: TRBV18

cdr3_aa: CASSYRQVNTGELFF
cdr3_nt: TGTGCCAGCAGTTACCGACAGGTGAACACCGGGGAGCTGTTTTTT
j_call: TRBJ2-2
d_call: .
clone_size: .
v_call: TRBV6-5

cdr3_aa: CASTATVRSGNTIYF
cdr3_nt: TGTGCCAGTACCGCTACAGTACGCTCTGGAAACACCATATATTTT
j_call: TRBJ1-3
d_call: .
clone_size: .
v_call: TRBV19

cdr3_aa: CASSLWDRGGTEAFF
cdr3_nt: TGTGCCAGCAGCTTATGGGACAGGGGCGGCACTGAAGCTTTCTTT
j_call: TRBJ1-1
d_call: TRBD1
clone_size: .
v_call: TRBV7-8

cdr3_aa: CASSIQGLGSNQPQHF
cdr3_nt: TGTGCCAGTAGTATCCAGGGCCTAGGTAGCAATCAGCCCCAGCATTTT
j_call: TRBJ1-5
d_call: .
clone_size: .
v_call: TRBV19

cdr3_aa: CASSLGGASSGNTIYF
cdr3_nt: TGTGCCAGCAGCTTGGGCGGGGCATCCTCTGGAAACACCATATATTTT
j_call: TRBJ1-3
d_call: .
clone_size: once
v_call: TRBV7-3

cdr3_aa: CASSSSDEQFF
cdr3_nt: TGTGCCAGCAGTTCTAGTGATGAGCAGTTCTTC
j_call: TRBJ2-1
d_call: .
clone_size: .
v_call: TRBV6-6

cdr3_aa: CASSPRRFVPENSGNTIYF
cdr3_nt: TGTGCCAGCAGCCCCAGGAGGTTTGTCCCGGAAAATTCTGGAAACACCATATATTTT
j_call: TRBJ1-3
d_call: .
clone_size: .
v_call: TRBV13

cdr3_aa: CSVAAGQGTYEQYF
cdr3_nt: TGCAGCGTTGCAGCGGGACAGGGAACCTACGAGCAGTACTTC
j_call: TRBJ2-7
d_call: TRBD1
clone_size: .
v_call: TRBV29-1

cdr3_aa: CASSSKAGTGLKAFF
cdr3_nt: TGTGCCAGCAGTTCCAAAGCCGGGACAGGGCTCAAAGCTTTCTTT
j_call: TRBJ1-1
d_call: TRBD1
clone_size: .
v_call: TRBV7-2

cdr3_aa: CASSQDHRGNYGYTF
cdr3_nt: TGCGCCAGCAGCCAAGATCACCGGGGAAACTATGGCTACACCTTC
j_call: TRBJ1-2
d_call: .
clone_size: .
v_call: TRBV4-3

cdr3_aa: CASSLAGKGTEAFF
cdr3_nt: TGTGCCAGCAGCTTAGCGGGGAAGGGCACTGAAGCTTTCTTT
j_call: TRBJ1-1
d_call: .
clone_size: .
v_call: TRBV5-4

cdr3_aa: CASSLRGSGANVLTF
cdr3_nt: TGTGCCAGCAGTTTACGGGGGTCCGGGGCCAACGTCCTGACTTTC
j_call: TRBJ2-6
d_call: .
clone_size: once
v_call: TRBV27

cdr3_aa: CASSLSTGSETQYF
cdr3_nt: TGTGCCAGCAGCTTATCTACAGGGTCAGAGACCCAGTACTTC
j_call: TRBJ2-5
d_call: .
clone_size: .
v_call: TRBV7-9

cdr3_aa: CAISEPSTYEQYF
cdr3_nt: TGTGCCATCAGTGAGCCATCCACCTACGAGCAGTACTTC
j_call: TRBJ2-7
d_call: .
clone_size: .
v_call: TRBV10-3

cdr3_aa: CASSLVAGAIDTQYF
cdr3_nt: TGTGCCAGCAGCTTAGTTGCAGGGGCCATAGATACGCAGTATTTT
j_call: TRBJ2-3
d_call: .
clone_size: once
v_call: TRBV11-2

cdr3_aa: CASSLVGFHEQYF
cdr3_nt: TGTGCCAGCAGCTTAGTCGGGTTTCACGAGCAGTACTTC
j_call: TRBJ2-7
d_call: .
clone_size: .
v_call: TRBV11-2

cdr3_aa: CASILKPEAFF
cdr3_nt: TGTGCCAGCATTCTAAAGCCTGAAGCTTTCTTT
j_call: TRBJ1-1
d_call: .
clone_size: once
v_call: TRBV2

cdr3_aa: CASSRTADEAFF
cdr3_nt: TGTGCCAGCAGCAGGACAGCTGATGAAGCTTTCTTT
j_call: TRBJ1-1
d_call: .
clone_size: few
v_call: TRBV6-5

cdr3_aa: CASSTGQYSNQPQHF
cdr3_nt: TGTGCCAGCAGCACGGGACAGTATAGCAATCAGCCCCAGCATTTT
j_call: TRBJ1-5
d_call: TRBD1
clone_size: .
v_call: TRBV28

cdr3_aa: CASSLAPRENTEAFF
cdr3_nt: TGTGCCAGCAGCTTAGCCCCCAGGGAGAACACTGAAGCTTTCTTT
j_call: TRBJ1-1
d_call: .
clone_size: .
v_call: TRBV7-2

cdr3_aa: CASTDYSNGELFF
cdr3_nt: TGTGCCAGCACAGACTATAGTAACGGGGAGCTGTTTTTT
j_call: TRBJ2-2
d_call: .
clone_size: .
v_call: TRBV27

cdr3_aa: CASSVDSRFEAFF
cdr3_nt: TGTGCCAGCAGCGTAGACAGTAGATTTGAAGCTTTCTTT
j_call: TRBJ1-1
d_call: .
clone_size: .
v_call: TRBV5-6

cdr3_aa: CASSRNTDNSPLHF
cdr3_nt: TGCGCCAGCAGCCGAAACACCGATAATTCACCCCTCCACTTT
j_call: TRBJ1-6
d_call: .
clone_size: .
v_call: TRBV4-3

cdr3_aa: CASEDFNQPQHF
cdr3_nt: TGTGCCAGCGAGGATTTCAATCAGCCCCAGCATTTT
j_call: TRBJ1-5
d_call: .
clone_size: .
v_call: TRBV28

cdr3_aa: CASSPLFRPLHF
cdr3_nt: TGTGCCAGCAGCCCTCTCTTTCGTCCCCTCCACTTT
j_call: TRBJ1-6
d_call: .
clone_size: .
v_call: TRBV7-2

cdr3_aa: CASSAFGEQFF
cdr3_nt: TGTGCCAGCAGTGCATTCGGGGAGCAGTTCTTC
j_call: TRBJ2-1
d_call: .
clone_size: .
v_call: TRBV27

cdr3_aa: CASSQRSGSYEQYF
cdr3_nt: TGTGCCAGCAGTCAAAGGTCAGGTTCCTACGAGCAGTACTTC
j_call: TRBJ2-7
d_call: .
clone_size: .
v_call: TRBV7-2

cdr3_aa: CASSIQGDTEAFF
cdr3_nt: TGTGCCAGTAGTATACAGGGCGACACTGAAGCTTTCTTT
j_call: TRBJ1-1
d_call: .
clone_size: .
v_call: TRBV19

cdr3_aa: CASSPRRGTGDLNYGYTF
cdr3_nt: TGTGCCAGCTCACCAAGAAGGGGGACAGGGGACTTGAACTATGGCTACACCTTC
j_call: TRBJ1-2
d_call: TRBD1
clone_size: .
v_call: TRBV18

cdr3_aa: CASSLLAGRTDTQYF
cdr3_nt: TGTGCCAGTAGTCTACTAGCGGGCCGCACAGATACGCAGTATTTT
j_call: TRBJ2-3
d_call: TRBD2
clone_size: .
v_call: TRBV19

cdr3_aa: CASRVLGGSTDTQYF
cdr3_nt: TGTGCCAGCAGGGTATTGGGGGGGAGCACAGATACGCAGTATTTT
j_call: TRBJ2-3
d_call: TRBD2
clone_size: few
v_call: TRBV5-6

cdr3_aa: CATGTGNQPQHF
cdr3_nt: TGTGCCACGGGAACAGGGAATCAGCCCCAGCATTTT
j_call: TRBJ1-5
d_call: .
clone_size: .
v_call: TRBV15

cdr3_aa: CASGTGTIMNTEAFF
cdr3_nt: TGTGCCAGTGGAACAGGGACCATCATGAACACTGAAGCTTTCTTT
j_call: TRBJ1-1
d_call: .
clone_size: .
v_call: TRBV19

cdr3_aa: CASSPTSGSYNEQFF
cdr3_nt: TGTGCCAGCAGCCCTACTAGCGGCTCCTACAATGAGCAGTTCTTC
j_call: TRBJ2-1
d_call: TRBD2
clone_size: .
v_call: TRBV7-2

cdr3_aa: CASSETSDGNYNEQFF
cdr3_nt: TGTGCCAGCAGTGAAACTTCGGACGGGAACTACAATGAGCAGTTCTTC
j_call: TRBJ2-1
d_call: .
clone_size: few
v_call: TRBV2

cdr3_aa: CASSVDGHGGEQFF
cdr3_nt: TGTGCCAGCAGCGTAGATGGACACGGGGGTGAGCAGTTCTTC
j_call: TRBJ2-1
d_call: .
clone_size: few
v_call: TRBV9

cdr3_aa: CASNSARQDSGQYF
cdr3_nt: TGTGCCAGCAACTCCGCGCGACAGGACTCAGGGCAGTACTTC
j_call: TRBJ2-7
d_call: .
clone_size: .
v_call: TRBV28

cdr3_aa: CASSFGRGTTGTQYF
cdr3_nt: TGTGCCAGCAGTTTTGGAAGGGGGACTACAGGGACCCAGTACTTC
j_call: TRBJ2-5
d_call: .
clone_size: .
v_call: TRBV25-1

cdr3_aa: CASSFTGDSPLHF
cdr3_nt: TGCGCCAGCAGCTTTACAGGGGATTCACCCCTCCACTTT
j_call: TRBJ1-6
d_call: TRBD1
clone_size: .
v_call: TRBV5-1

cdr3_aa: CASSSGLAGGYEQYF
cdr3_nt: TGTGCCAGCAGCTCGGGACTAGCGGGAGGGTACGAGCAGTACTTC
j_call: TRBJ2-7
d_call: TRBD2
clone_size: .
v_call: TRBV7-9